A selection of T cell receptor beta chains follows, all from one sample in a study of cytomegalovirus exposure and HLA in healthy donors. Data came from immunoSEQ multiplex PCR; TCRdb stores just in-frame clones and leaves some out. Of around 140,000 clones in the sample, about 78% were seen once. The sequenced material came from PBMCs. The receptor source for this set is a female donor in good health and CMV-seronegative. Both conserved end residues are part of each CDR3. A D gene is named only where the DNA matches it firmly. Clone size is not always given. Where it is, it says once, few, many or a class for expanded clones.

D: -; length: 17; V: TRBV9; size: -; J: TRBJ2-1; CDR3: CASSPGRGASSYNEQFF; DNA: TGTGCCAGCAGCCCCGGTAGGGGCGCCAGCTCCTACAATGAGCAGTTCTTC
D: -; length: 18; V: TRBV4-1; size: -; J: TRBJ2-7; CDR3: CASSQWGGTGPLSYEQYF; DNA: TGCGCCAGCAGCCAATGGGGGGGGACAGGCCCTCTCTCCTACGAGCAGTACTTC
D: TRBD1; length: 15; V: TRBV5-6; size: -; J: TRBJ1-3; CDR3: CASSPMTGGGNTIYF; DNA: TGTGCCAGCAGTCCTATGACAGGGGGCGGAAACACCATATATTTT
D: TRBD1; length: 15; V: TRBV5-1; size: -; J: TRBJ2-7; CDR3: CASTSEGTGTYEQYF; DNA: TGCGCCAGCACCTCTGAGGGGACAGGGACCTACGAGCAGTACTTC
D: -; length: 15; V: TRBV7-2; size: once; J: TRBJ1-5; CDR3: CASSHAGGSGQPQHF; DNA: TGTGCCAGCAGCCACGCGGGGGGTTCGGGCCAGCCCCAGCATTTT
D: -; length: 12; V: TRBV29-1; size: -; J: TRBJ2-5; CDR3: CSVEYGSETQYF; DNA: TGCAGCGTTGAATACGGGAGTGAGACCCAGTACTTC
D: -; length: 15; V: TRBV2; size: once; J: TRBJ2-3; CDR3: CASRGTSTSTDTQYF; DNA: TGTGCCAGCAGAGGAACTAGCACTAGCACAGATACGCAGTATTTT
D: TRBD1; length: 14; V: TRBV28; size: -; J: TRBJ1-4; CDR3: CASSLMGQSEKLFF; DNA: TGTGCCAGCAGTCTTATGGGACAGTCGGAAAAACTGTTTTTT
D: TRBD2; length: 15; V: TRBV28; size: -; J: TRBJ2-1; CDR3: CASSLLAGEGNEQFF; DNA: TGTGCCAGCAGTTTACTAGCGGGAGAGGGGAATGAGCAGTTCTTC
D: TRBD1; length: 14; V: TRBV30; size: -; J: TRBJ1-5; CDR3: CAWSAGQGHQPQHF; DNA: TGTGCCTGGAGTGCGGGACAGGGACATCAGCCCCAGCATTTT
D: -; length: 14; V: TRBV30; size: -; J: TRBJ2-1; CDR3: CAWSGEHSYNEQFF; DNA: TGTGCCTGGAGCGGGGAGCACTCCTACAATGAGCAGTTCTTC
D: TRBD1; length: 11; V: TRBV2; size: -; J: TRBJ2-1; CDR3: CASQGYNEQFF; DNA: TGTGCCTCACAGGGGTACAATGAGCAGTTCTTC
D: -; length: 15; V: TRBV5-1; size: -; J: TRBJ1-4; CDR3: CASSLTSGWNEKLFF; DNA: TGCGCCAGCAGCTTGACGTCAGGCTGGAATGAAAAACTGTTTTTT
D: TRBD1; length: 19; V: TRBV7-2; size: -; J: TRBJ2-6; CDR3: CASSLRTGSPPSGANVLTF; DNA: TGTGCCAGCAGCCTACGGACAGGGAGTCCGCCCTCTGGGGCCAACGTCCTGACTTTC
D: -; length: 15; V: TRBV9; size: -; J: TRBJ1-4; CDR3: CASSAGTSTNEKLFF; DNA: TGTGCCAGCAGCGCCGGGACATCAACTAATGAAAAACTGTTTTTT
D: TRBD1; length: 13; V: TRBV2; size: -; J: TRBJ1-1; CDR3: CASSTTGDTEAFF; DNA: TGTGCCAGCAGCACGACAGGGGACACTGAAGCTTTCTTT
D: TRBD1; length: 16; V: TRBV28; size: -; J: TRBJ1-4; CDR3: CASSLSGTGTNEKLFF; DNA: TGTGCCAGCAGTTTATCCGGGACAGGGACTAATGAAAAACTGTTTTTT
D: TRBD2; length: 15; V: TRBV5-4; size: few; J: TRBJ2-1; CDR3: CARASGTSGFNEQFF; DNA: TGTGCCCGCGCTTCCGGGACTAGCGGGTTCAATGAGCAGTTCTTC
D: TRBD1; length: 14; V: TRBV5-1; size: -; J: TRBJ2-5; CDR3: CASSPGQGGETQYF; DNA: TGCGCCAGCAGCCCCGGACAGGGCGGAGAGACCCAGTACTTC
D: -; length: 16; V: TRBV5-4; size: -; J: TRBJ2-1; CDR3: CASSPGGQQSINEQFF; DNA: TGTGCCAGCAGCCCAGGGGGGCAGCAGTCCATTAATGAGCAGTTCTTC
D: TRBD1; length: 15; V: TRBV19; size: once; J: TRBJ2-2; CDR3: CASSRQGMDTGELFF; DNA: TGTGCCAGTAGTCGACAGGGGATGGACACCGGGGAGCTGTTTTTT
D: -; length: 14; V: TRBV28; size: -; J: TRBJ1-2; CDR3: CASSLGGGLYGYTF; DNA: TGTGCCAGCAGTTTAGGGGGGGGACTCTATGGCTACACCTTC
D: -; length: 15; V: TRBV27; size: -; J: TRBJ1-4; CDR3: CASSLSRGPNEKLFF; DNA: TGTGCCAGCAGTTTATCCCGGGGTCCTAATGAAAAACTGTTTTTT
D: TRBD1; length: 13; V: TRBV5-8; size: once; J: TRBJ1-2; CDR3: CASSLALDRGYTF; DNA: TGTGCCAGCAGCTTGGCGCTGGACAGGGGCTACACCTTC
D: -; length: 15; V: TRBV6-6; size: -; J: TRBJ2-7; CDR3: CASSYWRPSSYEQYF; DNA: TGTGCCAGCAGTTACTGGCGGCCTAGCTCCTACGAGCAGTACTTC
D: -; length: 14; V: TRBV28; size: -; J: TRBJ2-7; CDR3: CASSQTGSSYEQYF; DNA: TGTGCCAGCAGCCAAACCGGGAGCTCCTACGAGCAGTACTTC
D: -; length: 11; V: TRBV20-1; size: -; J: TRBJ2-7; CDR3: CSARPKSEQYF; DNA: TGCAGTGCTAGACCGAAGAGCGAGCAGTACTTC
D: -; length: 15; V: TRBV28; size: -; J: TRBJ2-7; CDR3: CASSRLTDRSYEQYF; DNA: TGTGCCAGCAGCCGCCTTACGGACAGATCCTACGAGCAGTACTTC
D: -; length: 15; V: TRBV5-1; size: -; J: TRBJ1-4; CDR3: CASSLAGMSNEKLFF; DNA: TGCGCCAGCAGCTTGGCCGGGATGAGTAATGAAAAACTGTTTTTT
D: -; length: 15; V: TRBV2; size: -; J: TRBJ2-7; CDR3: CASKENSIMNYEQYF; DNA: TGTGCCAGCAAGGAAAACAGCATAATGAACTACGAGCAGTACTTC
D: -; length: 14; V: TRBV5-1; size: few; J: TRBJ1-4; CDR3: CASSLGQTNEKLFF; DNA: TGCGCCAGCAGCTTGGGACAAACTAATGAAAAACTGTTTTTT
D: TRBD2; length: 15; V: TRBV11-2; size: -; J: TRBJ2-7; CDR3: CASSLDISAGGEQYF; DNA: TGTGCCAGCAGCTTAGATATTTCGGCGGGGGGGGAGCAGTACTTC
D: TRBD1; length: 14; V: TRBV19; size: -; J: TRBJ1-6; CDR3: CASLPTGYNSPLHF; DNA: TGTGCCAGTCTCCCGACAGGGTATAATTCACCCCTCCACTTT
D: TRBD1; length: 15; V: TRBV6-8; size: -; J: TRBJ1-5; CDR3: CASSKGQGAGQPQHF; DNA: TGTGCCAGCAGCAAAGGACAGGGGGCCGGTCAGCCCCAGCATTTT
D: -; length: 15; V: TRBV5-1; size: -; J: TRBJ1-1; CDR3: CASSPQNGGRTEAFF; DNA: TGCGCCAGCAGCCCCCAGAACGGGGGACGGACTGAAGCTTTCTTT
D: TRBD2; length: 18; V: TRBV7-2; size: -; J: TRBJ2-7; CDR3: CASSLVLSGSGRTYEQYF; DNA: TGTGCCAGCAGCTTAGTACTATCGGGCAGCGGGAGGACCTACGAGCAGTACTTC
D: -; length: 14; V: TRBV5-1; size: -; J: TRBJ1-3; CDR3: CASSEDSSGNTIYF; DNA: TGCGCCAGCAGCGAGGACAGCTCTGGAAACACCATATATTTT
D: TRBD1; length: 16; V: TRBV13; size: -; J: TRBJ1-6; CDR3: CASSLGPGGIGSPLHF; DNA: TGTGCCAGCAGCTTAGGGCCAGGGGGCATTGGTTCCCCCCTCCACTTT